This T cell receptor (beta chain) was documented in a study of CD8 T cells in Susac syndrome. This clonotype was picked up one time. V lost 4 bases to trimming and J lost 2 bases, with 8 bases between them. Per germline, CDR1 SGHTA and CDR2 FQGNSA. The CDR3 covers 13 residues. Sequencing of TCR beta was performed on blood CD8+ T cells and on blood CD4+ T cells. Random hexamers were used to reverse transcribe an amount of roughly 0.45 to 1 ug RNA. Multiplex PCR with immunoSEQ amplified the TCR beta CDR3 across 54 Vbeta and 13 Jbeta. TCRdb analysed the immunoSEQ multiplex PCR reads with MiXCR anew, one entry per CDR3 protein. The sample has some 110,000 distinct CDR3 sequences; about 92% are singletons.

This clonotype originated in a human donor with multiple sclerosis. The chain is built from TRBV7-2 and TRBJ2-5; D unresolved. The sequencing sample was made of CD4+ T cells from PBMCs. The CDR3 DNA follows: TGTGCCAGCAGCTGGTTAACTCAAGAGACCCAGTACTTC. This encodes CASSWLTQETQYF. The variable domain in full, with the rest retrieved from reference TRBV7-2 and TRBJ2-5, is GAGVSQSPSNKVTEKGKDVELRCDPISGHTALYWYRQSLGQGLEFLIYFQGNSAPDKSGLPSDRFSAERTGGSVSTLTIQRTQQEDSAVYLCASSWLTQETQYFGPGTRLLVL.